The 29 T cell receptor beta chains reported below all come from one sample, sequenced in a study of T-cell reconstitution after alpha-beta-depleted transplantation in children. Unique molecular identifiers tagged the TCRbeta library. TCRdb called the PCR reads again in MiXCR, with one record for every CDR3 protein. The sample consists of roughly 89,000 distinct CDR3 sequences, 12% of them appearing once. Sequencing was performed on PBMCs from the stem cell graft donor, taken from the stem cell graft. The receptors stem from a human donor who donated a stem cell graft to a child with inherited bone marrow failure.

The chain links TRBV4-2 to TRBJ2-7; 9 bases line up with TRBD2. CDR1 is LGHNA and CDR2 is YNFKEQ in the germline V gene. V dropped 4 bases and J dropped 6; count of bases not matched to a gene: 13. CDR3 length: 16 residues. CDR3 loop: CASSRLPSGEDREQYF. The DNA for the CDR3 is TGTGCCAGCAGCCGGCTTCCTAGCGGGGAGGATCGCGAGCAGTACTTC.

This clonotype was detected many times. The rearrangement links TRBV4-3 to TRBJ2-7; possible D gene TRBD1, 6 bases. CDR1 and CDR2 (germline): LGHNA, YSLEER. Trimming took 5 bases from V and 3 from J, leaving 11 bases between them. The CDR3 extends over 13 amino acids. The CDR3 coding sequence is TGCGCCAGCAGCGTCCGAGGGGGCTACGAGCAGTACTTC. The encoded protein is CASSVRGGYEQYF.

This clonotype showed up many times. The chain carries TRBV3-1 and TRBJ1-5, with 11 bases lining up with TRBD1. Germline V lookup: CDR1 LGHDT, CDR2 YNNKEL (reference sequence). This CDR3 region has 15 residues. The V and J ends lost 1 base and 5 bases, in that order; junction bases with no gene match: 1. The CDR3 nucleotides read TGTGCCAGCAGCCAAGGGACAGGGGGCTATCAGCCCCAGCATTTT. Protein: CASSQGTGGYQPQHF.

This clonotype was seen at least ten times. The chain recombines TRBV12-3 or TRBV12-4 with TRBJ2-1, with a weak D call TRBD2 (6 bases). The CDR3 is 11 residues long. The V and J ends lost 9 bases and 8 bases respectively, with 11 bases between them. The CDR3 DNA sequence: TGTGCCAGTGGGGGGTTCTATGAGCAGTTCTTC. Amino acids: CASGGFYEQFF.

This clonotype was recorded at least ten times. V usage is TRBV29-1 and J usage is TRBJ1-2; D is ambiguous. The ends were cut back, 3 bases at V and 8 bases at J, with 13 bases in the middle. The V gene's germline CDR1 is SQVTM and CDR2 ANQGSEA. The CDR3 contains 12 residues. Written as DNA, the CDR3 is TGCAGCGTTGAGGCAGATCCACTGGGCTACACCTTC. It yields the protein CSVEADPLGYTF.

This clonotype was detected ten times or more. The DNA of the CDR3 is TGCAGTGCTAGAGGATTTGTACAGGGGGAACCTAACACTGAAGCTTTCTTT. It codes for CSARGFVQGEPNTEAFF. The chain links TRBV20-1 to TRBJ1-1; 8 bases are shared with TRBD1. This CDR3 is 17 amino acids long. J gave up 2 bases and V 1 base, and 12 bases lay outside the gene matches. Germline CDR1 and CDR2: DFQATT and SNEGSKA (reference sequence).

The rearrangement links TRBV6-2 or TRBV6-3 to TRBJ2-6; 9 bases line up with TRBD1. The V gene end was trimmed by 5 bases and the J gene end by 2 bases; junction bases not matched to a gene: 4. The CDR3 is 16 residues long. From germline, CDR1 is MNHEY and CDR2 SVGEGT. CDR3 nucleotides: TGTGCCAGCAGTCCGACAGGGGGAACTGGGGCCAACGTCCTGACTTTC. This sequence encodes CASSPTGGTGANVLTF.

This clonotype was counted ten times or more. J is TRBJ2-2 and V is TRBV4-3; the D gene is possibly TRBD1 (6 bases). Germline CDR1 reads LGHNA; CDR2 reads YSLEER. This CDR3 contains 17 residues. V lost 2 bases and J 0 bases, leaving 13 bases between the germline ends. The CDR3, as DNA: TGCGCCAGCAGCCAACGACCAAGGGGGTCGAACACCGGGGAGCTGTTTTTT. This sequence encodes CASSQRPRGSNTGELFF.

The sample holds many counts of this clonotype. The chain links TRBV7-2 to TRBJ2-3; 8 nucleotides agree with TRBD2. The CDR3 spans 14 residues. The V and J ends lost 5 bases and 4 bases, in that order; junction bases with no gene match: 5. Germline-derived CDR1 and CDR2 are SGHTA and FQGNSA. The CDR3: CASSGTGGADTQYF. DNA of the CDR3: TGTGCCAGCAGCGGGACGGGGGGGGCAGATACGCAGTATTTT.

The table lists this clonotype with many counts. The chain uses TRBV5-1 and TRBJ2-7, with D possibly being TRBD2 (6 bases). The V end was cut by 4 bases, the J end by 3 bases, with 14 bases between. CDR1 is SGHRS and CDR2 is YFSETQ in the germline V gene. This CDR3 is built from 14 residues. Here the CDR3 DNA reads TGCGCCAGCAGCCCGGACGGGGGAGGCTACGAGCAGTACTTC. This encodes CASSPDGGGYEQYF.

This clonotype was found many times. V and J are TRBV7-7 and TRBJ2-5; no reliable D call. This CDR3 spans 14 amino acids. Trimming stripped 5 bases from V and 5 bases from J, with 15 bases between. Germline V lookup: CDR1 SSHAT, CDR2 FNYEAQ (reference sequence). Here the CDR3 DNA reads TGTGCCAGCAGCAAGGTAGTCGGAGCTGAGACCCAGTACTTC. The encoded protein is CASSKVVGAETQYF.

This chain joins TRBV24-1 and TRBJ1-1; perhaps TRBD1 as D (6 bases). Trimming took off 2 bases at V and 7 bases at J, with 7 bases between the two ends. Germline lookup yields CDR1 KGHDR and CDR2 SFDVKD. The length of the CDR3 is 12 residues. This CDR3 is CATSDSDSEAFF. In DNA form, the CDR3 reads TGTGCCACCAGTGATTCGGACAGTGAAGCTTTCTTT.

This chain links TRBV2 with TRBJ2-3; D gene unclear. The CDR3 sequence is 14 residues long. V was shortened by 8 bases and J by 0 bases, with 12 bases between the two germline ends. Germline lookup yields CDR1 SNHLY and CDR2 FYNNEI. The CDR3 coding sequence is TGTGCCAGCCTTGACGACCAGAGCACAGATACGCAGTATTTT. Encoded protein: CASLDDQSTDTQYF.

This clonotype was counted many times. The gene calls are TRBV5-6 and TRBJ2-1; 15 positions match TRBD2. This CDR3 region has 15 residues. Looked up from germline, CDR1 is SGHDT and CDR2 is YYEEEE. V gave up 4 bases and J gave up 12 bases; unmatched junction bases: 8. In nucleotides, the CDR3 is TGTGCCAGCAGCCGGACTAGCGGGAGGGCCTATGGGCAGTTCTTC. As protein: CASSRTSGRAYGQFF.

This clonotype was picked up many times. V gene TRBV2 combines with J gene TRBJ2-1, with 7 bases identical to TRBD1. Looked up from germline, CDR1 is SNHLY and CDR2 is FYNNEI. Unmatched junction bases numbered 8, after V lost 6 bases and J lost 9 bases. The length of the CDR3 is 13 residues. CDR3: CASRGDRPGEQFF. The CDR3 DNA is TGTGCCAGCAGAGGGGACAGACCGGGTGAGCAGTTCTTC.

Many counts were recorded for this clonotype. The chain couples TRBV20-1 to TRBJ2-5; TRBD1 matches 9 bases. The CDR3 has 12 amino acids. The trim removed 4 bases at V and 6 bases at J, leaving 3 bases unmatched. Germline loops: CDR1 DFQATT, CDR2 SNEGSKA (reference sequence). This CDR3 reads CSATDRGKTQYF. The CDR3 bases are TGCAGTGCTACCGACAGGGGGAAGACCCAGTACTTC.

This clonotype was found many times. This rearrangement joins TRBV24-1 to TRBJ2-3; maybe TRBD2 (5 bases). There are 17 residues in the CDR3. Germline loops: CDR1 KGHDR, CDR2 SFDVKD. Trimming took off 9 bases at V and 4 bases at J, with 25 bases between the two ends. The CDR3, as DNA: TGTGCCACCCTGGGCCAAGCGAAGCGGTTCCTACCAGATACGCAGTATTTT. Its protein is CATLGQAKRFLPDTQYF.

This clonotype came up many times. The J gene is TRBJ2-5, the V gene TRBV3-1, with 9 bases identical to TRBD2. V dropped 7 bases and J dropped 2; count of bases not matched to a gene: 14. The germline gives CDR1 LGHDT, CDR2 YNNKEL (reference sequence). CDR3 length: 17 amino acids. CDR3 sequence (DNA): TGTGCCAGCAACCGAGATGGCGGGGGGGCCGGACAAGAGACCCAGTACTTC. Translation gives CASNRDGGGAGQETQYF.

This clonotype was observed a few times. The chain links TRBV6-2 or TRBV6-3 to TRBJ1-4; D is undetermined. V was cut by 1 base and J by 0 bases, with 18 bases left in between. This CDR3 has 19 amino acids. Germline assignment: CDR1 MNHEY and CDR2 SVGEGT. The CDR3 DNA reads TGTGCCAGCAGTTACTTCCGGGAAAATCCCTATGCAACTAATGAAAAACTGTTTTTT. This translates into CASSYFRENPYATNEKLFF.

This clonotype was recorded many times. This rearrangement joins TRBV7-9 to TRBJ1-4, with D perhaps TRBD1 (5 bases). The V gene's germline CDR1 is SEHNR and CDR2 FQNEAQ (reference sequence). CDR3 length: 15 residues. Trimming took off 5 bases at V and 8 bases at J, with 18 bases between the two ends. For the CDR3, the DNA is TGTGCCAGCAGCCATGCGGCAGGGATTCCCGAAAAACTGTTTTTT. Its protein is CASSHAAGIPEKLFF.

Many counts were recorded for this clonotype. The chain employs TRBV5-1 and TRBJ2-2; 7 nucleotides match TRBD1. Germline lookup yields CDR1 SGHRS and CDR2 YFSETQ. Losses at the gene ends were 3 bases for V and 1 base for J; bases not matched to a gene: 3. The CDR3 has 15 amino acids. CDR3 residues: CASSWGTENTGELFF. The CDR3 DNA is TGCGCCAGCAGCTGGGGGACAGAGAACACCGGGGAGCTGTTTTTT. The whole variable domain, remainder taken from reference TRBV5-1 and TRBJ2-2, is KAGVTQTPRYLIKTRGQQVTLSCSPISGHRSVSWYQQTPGQGLQFLFEYFSETQRNKGNFPGRFSGRQFSNSRSEMNVSTLELGDSALYLCASSWGTENTGELFFGEGSRLTVL.

There are many counts of this clonotype. The rearrangement joins TRBV5-5 to TRBJ2-2; the match to TRBD2 covers 9 bases. CDR3 length: 16 amino acids. V lost 0 bases and J lost 1; bases outside the gene matches: 1. The germline gives CDR1 SGHKS, CDR2 YYEKEE (reference sequence). In DNA form, the CDR3 reads TGTGCCAGCAGCTTGGTACTAGCGGGGAACACCGGGGAGCTGTTTTTT. Its translation is CASSLVLAGNTGELFF.

The rearrangement joins TRBV19 to TRBJ1-5; no clear D gene. The V end lost 6 bases, the J end lost 9 bases, and 18 bases lay between the germline ends. The CDR3 covers 14 residues. Germline V gene data show CDR1 as LNHDA and CDR2 as SQIVND (reference sequence). This chain's CDR3 is CASRREATSRPQHF. The DNA of the CDR3 is TGTGCCAGTAGGAGGGAGGCGACATCAAGGCCCCAGCATTTT.

This clonotype was recorded many times. J is TRBJ2-3 and V is TRBV5-1, with TRBD2 identical over 9 bases. This CDR3 is 16 amino acids long. Germline assignment: CDR1 SGHRS and CDR2 YFSETQ. The V gene end was trimmed by 0 bases and the J gene end by 2 bases; junction bases not matched to a gene: 4. This CDR3 is CASSLALAGYTDTQYF. For the CDR3, the DNA is TGCGCCAGCAGCTTGGCCCTAGCGGGATACACAGATACGCAGTATTTT.

This clonotype was seen repeatedly, ten times or more. This chain connects TRBV3-1 to TRBJ1-1, with D unclear. V gave up 4 bases and J gave up 9 bases, with 12 bases separating them. This CDR3 region has 12 residues. The V gene's germline CDR1 is LGHDT and CDR2 YNNKEL (reference sequence). DNA for the CDR3: TGTGCCAGCAGCCGCCTGGGCTTCCAAGCTTTCTTT. It codes for CASSRLGFQAFF.

This clonotype has only a few counts. The V call is TRBV4-3, the J call TRBJ2-7, with D possibly being TRBD2 (5 bases). Trimming removed 2 bases from V and 0 bases from J, with 11 bases in between. The CDR3 spans 15 residues. CDR1 LGHNA and CDR2 YSLEER come from the germline V gene. CDR3 loop: CASSQRTDSSYEQYF. CDR3 sequence (DNA): TGCGCCAGCAGCCAAAGGACGGACTCCTCCTACGAGCAGTACTTC.

In this sample, this clonotype turned up many times. The rearrangement uses TRBV20-1 and TRBJ1-1; no clear D. V dropped 5 bases and J dropped 0 bases, with 13 bases sitting between them. This CDR3 spans 14 amino acids. CDR1 is DFQATT, CDR2 SNEGSKA, per germline (reference sequence). The CDR3 reads CSAGPGLLNTEAFF. The DNA of the CDR3 is TGCAGTGCTGGACCAGGACTCTTGAACACTGAAGCTTTCTTT.

Ten or more counts support this clonotype. The chain uses TRBV7-4 and TRBJ2-7, with D possibly matching TRBD2 (7 bases). The CDR3 contains 14 residues. V lost 1 base and J 6 bases, leaving 13 bases between the germline ends. Germline V gene sequence: CDR1 SGHVT, CDR2 SQSDAQ. DNA for the CDR3: TGTGCCAGCAGCTTAGGGGGGGGCAAGGGCGAGCAGTACTTC. Its protein product is CASSLGGGKGEQYF.

The chain is built from TRBV18 and TRBJ1-2; 9 bases match TRBD1. CDR1 and CDR2 from the germline V gene are KGHSH and LQKENI. Trimming cost V 3 bases and J 3 bases; bases outside gene matches: 5. The CDR3 contains 15 residues. The CDR3 region has the DNA TGTGCCAGCTCACCGGGGACAGGGTCTGACTATGGCTACACCTTC. This translates into CASSPGTGSDYGYTF. Drawing the rest from reference TRBV18 and TRBJ1-2, the complete variable domain is NAGVMQNPRHLVRRRGQEARLRCSPMKGHSHVYWYRQLPEEGLKFMVYLQKENIIDESGMPKERFSAEFPKEGPSILRIQQVVRGDSAAYFCASSPGTGSDYGYTFGSGTRLTVV.